The 20 T cell receptor beta chains below come from one sample, sequenced in a study of MAIT cells during Salmonella Paratyphi A infection. Time point of the sample: healthy control second sampling, 21 days after first. Flow cytometry identified and sorted MAIT cells as Valpha7.2+ CD161+ T cells. Each CDR3 protein is one row after TCRdb ran MiXCR on the 5' RACE reads. Here the sample spans a few hundred distinct CDR3 sequences, roughly a third being singletons. Source material: MAIT cells from PBMCs. These receptors originate from an adult in good health.

This chain uses TRBV20-1 with TRBJ2-7, with TRBD2 identical over 7 bases. With V trimmed by 0 bases and J by 4 bases, 0 bases remained unmatched. The CDR3 runs to 12 residues. Germline CDR1 is DFQATT and CDR2 is SNEGSKA (reference sequence). CDR3 region: CSAREREYEQYF. DNA for the CDR3: TGCAGTGCTAGAGAGCGGGAGTACGAGCAGTACTTC.

The V call is TRBV6-2 or TRBV6-3, the J call TRBJ2-3; D unclear. Per the germline V gene, CDR1 is MNHEY and CDR2 is SVGEGT. The CDR3 spans 13 residues. V lost 0 bases to trimming and J lost 0 bases, with 1 base between them. DNA for the CDR3: TGTGCCAGCAGTTACTCTAGCACAGATACGCAGTATTTT. It yields the protein CASSYSSTDTQYF.

To note about this clonotype: Here the CDR3 omits its conserved ending phenylalanine or tryptophan, so a read error is the likely source. The limits of the CDR3 on the DNA are not certain, so only TCRdb's listed CDR3 is given. This sequence joins TRBV30 and TRBJ2-2; TRBD2, the D gene given by the table, was not confirmed from the DNA. Germline CDR1 GTSNPN, CDR2 SVGIG (reference sequence). The length of the CDR3 is 15 amino acids, counting both ends. Here the CDR3 reads CAWSVAGLITGELCG.

This clonotype was seen a few times. Mismatch with germline at one junction end may stem from a read error. J is TRBJ2-6 and V is TRBV15; D remains ambiguous. The CDR3 runs 15 residues. The germline V gene has CDR1 LNHNV and CDR2 YYDKDF (reference sequence). CDR3 region: CAASRDNSGANVLTF. CDR3 bases: TGTGCCGCCAGCAGAGACAACTCTGGGGCCAACGTCCTGACTTTC.

V gene TRBV6-2 or TRBV6-3 combines with J gene TRBJ2-3, with 9 bases lining up with TRBD2. V gave up 5 bases and J gave up 2 bases; unmatched junction bases: 2. There are 14 residues in the CDR3. Germline V lookup: CDR1 MNHEY, CDR2 SVGEGT. CDR3 sequence reads: CASSRGGDTDTQYF. CDR3 sequence (DNA): TGTGCCAGCAGTCGCGGGGGGGACACAGATACGCAGTATTTT.

The chain joins TRBV6-4 to TRBJ2-1; D is perhaps TRBD1 or TRBD2 (5 bases each). There are 15 residues in the CDR3. Germline loops: CDR1 MRHNA, CDR2 SNTAGT. V was trimmed by 0 bases and J by 4 bases, leaving 10 bases between them. Here the CDR3 reads CASSDSPEGYNEQFF. In DNA, the CDR3 is TGTGCCAGCAGTGACTCGCCAGAGGGGTACAATGAGCAGTTCTTC.

This clonotype was counted a single time. The conserved phenylalanine or tryptophan is not found at the CDR3 terminus, so this likely reflects a read error. The chain links TRBV6-2 or TRBV6-3 to TRBJ2-3; D possibly matches TRBD1 or TRBD2 (6 bases each). Trimming removed 5 bases from V and 3 bases from J, with 18 bases in between. CDR3 length: 16 residues. Per germline, CDR1 MNHEY and CDR2 SVGEGT. The CDR3 DNA reads TGTGCCAGCAGTCCTACACGGGGGCGCGGGACAGATACGCAGTATTTG. This codes for CASSPTRGRGTDTQYL.

The genes are TRBV6-2 or TRBV6-3 and TRBJ2-3; 7 nucleotides line up with TRBD1. Losses at the gene ends were 6 bases for V and 4 bases for J; bases not matched to a gene: 7. Germline V gene lookup returns CDR1 MNHEY and CDR2 SVGEGT. The CDR3 is 14 amino acids. CDR3 residues: CASSSDREADTQYF. DNA of the CDR3: TGTGCCAGCAGCTCTGACAGGGAAGCAGATACGCAGTATTTT.

This clonotype was found a few times. This is likely a read error, given that the CDR3 carries no conserved phenylalanine or tryptophan at its end. The chain has TRBV6-4 and TRBJ2-2; D gene uncertain. Germline loops: CDR1 MRHNA, CDR2 SNTAGT. This CDR3 spans 13 amino acids. Trimming removed 0 bases at V and 4 bases at J, with 3 bases between. CDR3 sequence reads: CASSDSTTGELFL. The CDR3 DNA sequence: TGTGCCAGCAGTGACTCGACCACCGGGGAGCTGTTTTTG.

With regard to this clonotype: The CDR3 carries no conserved terminal phenylalanine or tryptophan, so it likely arises from a read error. The chain couples TRBV20-1 to TRBJ1-6, with 10 nucleotides matching TRBD1. Germline V gene lookup returns CDR1 DFQATT and CDR2 SNEGSKA (reference sequence). The CDR3 covers 16 residues. The J segment lost 5 bases and the V segment lost 0 bases, leaving 4 bases of the junction unmatched. CDR3 amino acids: CSARDLGQGDNSPLHL. The DNA for the CDR3 is TGCAGTGCTAGAGATCTAGGACAGGGGGATAATTCACCCCTCCACTTG.

A note on this clonotype: A much bigger clone sits one base away, suggesting this may be a read error. The rearrangement joins TRBV24-1 to TRBJ2-2; 7 bases agree with TRBD1. Per the germline V gene, CDR1 is KGHDR and CDR2 is SFDVKD. The CDR3 sequence is 16 residues long. In DNA, the CDR3 is TGTGCCACCAGTGATTCGGAAGGGGGCGAAACCGGGGAGCCGTTTTTT. This gives the protein CATSDSEGGETGEPFF.

The chain employs TRBV28 and TRBJ2-1; D gene ambiguous. The CDR3 has 12 amino acids. Germline V gene lookup returns CDR1 MDHEN and CDR2 SYDVKM. Trimming stripped 2 bases from V and 8 bases from J, with 7 bases between. CDR3 nucleotide sequence: TGTGCCAGCAGTTTAAGGATCGATGAGCAGTTCTTC. Its translation: CASSLRIDEQFF. Using reference TRBV28 and TRBJ2-1 for the parts outside the CDR3, the full variable domain is DVKVTQSSRYLVKRTGEKVFLECVQDMDHENMFWYRQDPGLGLRLIYFSYDVKMKEKGDIPEGYSVSREKKERFSLILESASTNQTSMYLCASSLRIDEQFFGPGTRLTVL.

Within the sample, this clonotype is large. CDR3 residues: CASSSSAGTGGEDGELFF. The CDR3 coding sequence is TGTGCCAGCAGTTCCTCCGCCGGGACAGGGGGCGAGGACGGGGAGCTGTTTTTT. V gene TRBV6-4 combines with J gene TRBJ2-2, with 12 bases fitting TRBD1. This CDR3 has 18 amino acids. Germline V lookup: CDR1 MRHNA, CDR2 SNTAGT. Trimming at V came to 5 bases and at J to 7 bases, leaving 14 bases not matched to a gene.

This clonotype is labeled as large. The rearrangement joins TRBV4-2 to TRBJ2-6; D unresolved. The CDR3 has 16 residues. V shed 0 bases and J shed 0 bases, with 6 bases lying between them. CDR1 LGHNA and CDR2 YNFKEQ come from the germline V gene. The DNA of the CDR3 is TGTGCCAGCAGCCAAGATGGAAACTCTGGGGCCAACGTCCTGACTTTC. It encodes CASSQDGNSGANVLTF.

The V call is TRBV28, the J call TRBJ1-1; 8 bases fit TRBD1. J gave up 0 bases and V 6 bases, and 6 bases lay outside the gene matches. Germline V CDR1 and CDR2: MDHEN, SYDVKM. The CDR3 covers 15 residues. The CDR3 loop is CASSPPTGVNTEAFF. The CDR3 coding sequence is TGTGCCAGCAGCCCGCCGACAGGGGTGAACACTGAAGCTTTCTTT.

In this sample, this clonotype is medium-sized (0.01 to 0.1%). The chain uses TRBV6-2 or TRBV6-3 and TRBJ2-6; D gene ambiguous. This CDR3 is built from 15 residues. Trimming left V 2 bases short and J 1 base short, with 6 bases between. Germline CDR1 reads MNHEY; CDR2 reads SVGEGT. The CDR3 coding sequence is TGTGCCAGCAGTTACGACCTATCTGGGGCCAACGTCCTGACTTTC. Its protein is CASSYDLSGANVLTF.

The rearrangement joins TRBV6-4 to TRBJ2-1; 9 nucleotides match TRBD1. The CDR3 is 15 residues long. The J segment lost 2 bases and the V segment lost 4 bases, leaving 3 bases of the junction unmatched. Germline loops: CDR1 MRHNA, CDR2 SNTAGT. This CDR3 reads CASSGGQGPYNEQFF. The DNA for the CDR3 is TGTGCCAGCAGTGGCGGACAGGGGCCCTACAATGAGCAGTTCTTC.

The rearrangement links TRBV6-4 to TRBJ2-3, with TRBD1 matching 7 bases. V trimming: 0 bases; J trimming: 1 base; junction bases outside the gene matches: 1. The CDR3 runs 15 residues. Germline V gene data show CDR1 as MRHNA and CDR2 as SNTAGT. CDR3 bases: TGTGCCAGCAGTGACTCAGGGGGCGGCACAGATACGCAGTATTTT. It yields the protein CASSDSGGGTDTQYF.

This clonotype is classed as large (0.1 to 1%). The rearrangement links TRBV20-1 to TRBJ2-7; tentatively, D is TRBD2 (6 bases). V was shortened by 6 bases and J by 0 bases, with 18 bases between the two germline ends. Germline values: CDR1 DFQATT, CDR2 SNEGSKA (reference sequence). CDR3 length: 15 residues. CDR3 coding DNA: TGCAGTGCAACGACCGGGACGGGAGACTCCTACGAGCAGTACTTC. Its translation: CSATTGTGDSYEQYF.

This clonotype was counted a few times. The chain combines TRBV7-7 with TRBJ1-1; D unresolved. Germline assignment: CDR1 SSHAT and CDR2 FNYEAQ (reference sequence). The ends were cut back, 4 bases at V and 0 bases at J, with 6 bases in the middle. There are 13 residues in the CDR3. The CDR3 coding sequence is TGTGCCAGCAGCTCTACTATGAACACTGAAGCTTTCTTT. Protein product: CASSSTMNTEAFF. The whole variable domain, remainder taken from reference TRBV7-7 and TRBJ1-1, is GAGVSQSPRYKVTKRGQDVTLRCDPISSHATLYWYQQALGQGPEFLTYFNYEAQPDKSGLPSDRFSAERPEGSISTLTIQRTEQRDSAMYRCASSSTMNTEAFFGQGTRLTVV.